This TCR beta chain was obtained from a study of CD4 T cells in relation to SARS-CoV-2 and coronaviruses. Unexposed donor CD4+ T cells date from 2011-2018, before the COVID-19 pandemic. Isolation of CD4+ T cells took place after approximately 11 days in culture. Germline V gives CDR1 LNHNV, CDR2 YYDKDF (reference sequence). The length of the CDR3 is 17 residues. Trimming cost V 0 bases and J 2 bases, with 15 bases left between them. Clones were sequenced by immunoSEQ multiplex PCR, and TCRdb holds only the in-frame ones, with some missing. The data show roughly 17,000 clones, around 82% seen once. As concerns this clone: No antigen is known for it.

The sample comprised CD4+ T cells from PBMCs, cultured in vitro. The source is a human donor in good health. This chain uses TRBV15 with TRBJ2-3; possible D gene TRBD2, 6 bases. This chain's CDR3 is CATSRDGRGTITDTQYF. DNA of the CDR3: TGTGCCACCAGCAGAGATGGTCGGGGGACCATCACAGATACGCAGTATTTT.